The T cell receptor (beta chain) under discussion was sequenced for a study of OX40 agonist ivuxolimab in advanced cancers. The CDR3 has 14 amino acids. The V gene lost 6 bases and the J gene lost 0 bases, with 11 bases spanning the gap. Germline V gives CDR1 ENHRY, CDR2 SYGVKD. Here immunoSEQ multiplex PCR was the method, and the copy in TCRdb shows in-frame clones only, minus some. The data show around 40,000 clones, approximately 92% seen once. The sequence derives from an adult with an advanced solid tumor such as melanoma, head and neck, liver or kidney cancer. The V and J genes are TRBV10-3 and TRBJ1-1, with D unclear. The source material was CD4+ or CD8+ T cells sorted from blood, sampled in a trial of the OX40 agonist ivuxolimab. CDR3 region: CAISGVGMNTEAFF. CDR3 sequence (DNA): TGTGCCATCAGCGGGGTGGGTATGAACACTGAAGCTTTCTTT.